These T cell receptor beta chains were read from a single sample in a study of identical twins. TCRdb re-called the 5' RACE reads with MiXCR, one entry per CDR3 protein. The sample lists 450,000 or so distinct CDR3 sequences, 24% occurring once. The sample was also linked to a second study, of T cells expressing NK-cell markers.

The sample was CD4+ T cells sorted from blood. The receptors here all came from a woman aged 18-29 years in good health. Each CDR3 is given with its conserved first and last residue. D genes are given only for firm matches. Clone size, where shown, is once, few, many, or a class for clones that have expanded.

clone size: .
D gene: .
V gene: TRBV29-1
J gene: TRBJ1-1
CDR3 DNA: TGCAGCGTTGTCGGGGCTTGGAACGCTGAAGCTTTCTTT
CDR3 protein: CSVVGAWNAEAFF

clone size: .
D gene: .
V gene: TRBV5-1
J gene: TRBJ1-1
CDR3 DNA: TGCGCCACCCAGCAGGGAGTTAACACTGAAGCTTTCTTT
CDR3 protein: CATQQGVNTEAFF

clone size: few
D gene: .
V gene: TRBV6-2/TRBV6-3
J gene: TRBJ2-1
CDR3 DNA: TGTGCCAGCAGTTACCCGGGACACAACAATGAGCAGTTCTTC
CDR3 protein: CASSYPGHNNEQFF

clone size: .
D gene: TRBD1
V gene: TRBV20-1
J gene: TRBJ2-3
CDR3 DNA: TGCAGTGCTAGAGTAGGGGGCTCGTTTTTAGATACGCAGTATTTT
CDR3 protein: CSARVGGSFLDTQYF

clone size: .
D gene: .
V gene: TRBV6-1
J gene: TRBJ2-5
CDR3 DNA: TGTGCCAGCAGGCCCGCGCCCATGGGGACCCAGTACTTC
CDR3 protein: CASRPAPMGTQYF

clone size: .
D gene: TRBD2
V gene: TRBV20-1
J gene: TRBJ2-6
CDR3 DNA: TGCAGTGCCATCTCTAGCGGGGGCGCTGGGGCCAACGTCCTGACTTTC
CDR3 protein: CSAISSGGAGANVLTF

clone size: .
D gene: TRBD1
V gene: TRBV28
J gene: TRBJ2-7
CDR3 DNA: TGTGCCAGCAGTTTATGGGGACAGGGTGGACGGGAGCAGTACTTC
CDR3 protein: CASSLWGQGGREQYF

clone size: few
D gene: .
V gene: TRBV6-5
J gene: TRBJ2-5
CDR3 DNA: TGTGCCAGCAGTTACAGGGGGGAGACCCAGTACTTC
CDR3 protein: CASSYRGETQYF

clone size: many
D gene: TRBD1
V gene: TRBV29-1
J gene: TRBJ1-1
CDR3 DNA: TGCAGCGTCCACAGGGGGTATGGGGCTTTCTTT
CDR3 protein: CSVHRGYGAFF

clone size: .
D gene: .
V gene: TRBV3-1
J gene: TRBJ2-6
CDR3 DNA: TGTGCCAGCAGCCCGGCGGCCAACGTCCTGACTTTC
CDR3 protein: CASSPAANVLTF

clone size: few
D gene: .
V gene: TRBV12-3/TRBV12-4
J gene: TRBJ2-3
CDR3 DNA: TGTGCCAGCAGTTTATCGACAGTAAGCACAGATACGCAGTATTTT
CDR3 protein: CASSLSTVSTDTQYF

clone size: few
D gene: .
V gene: TRBV20-1
J gene: TRBJ2-2
CDR3 DNA: TGCAGTGCTAGCGGGGGTGACGGGGAGCTGTTTTTT
CDR3 protein: CSASGGDGELFF